This TCR beta chain was profiled in a study of human T cells and chemical hapten exposure. Overall study findings and caveats: Controls had significantly fewer large CDR3 similarity clusters than were formed by expanded TCRs.

The CDR3 is 16 amino acids. V was pared by 0 bases and J by 5 bases, with 7 bases of the junction left unmatched. Germline lookup yields CDR1 SGHNT and CDR2 YYREEE (reference sequence). Time point described: patch test 2, 6 weeks after DPC sensitization. Treatment in this sample: therapeutic diphenylcyclopropenone sensitization with weekly scalp DPC. In every case, blood was obtained before the patch test was applied. Suited to DPC and affected by alopecia, the donors ranged from 18 to 70 years old. Turning to this clonotype: Antigen unknown.

The library attached unique molecular identifiers to individual cDNA molecules. MiXCR, run by TCRdb on the RACE reads, gives a single entry per CDR3 protein. The table has about 54,000 distinct CDR3 sequences, 9.5% to 10% seen once. This chain joins TRBV5-4 and TRBJ2-2; 7 bases are shared with TRBD2. This receptor was identified in a woman between 50 and 59 years old with alopecia areata. Some clones in this sample may be carry-over from other donors' samples. The sequencing used whole blood, collected in connection with sensitization to the hapten diphenylcyclopropenone (DPC). In nucleotides, the CDR3 is TGTGCCAGCAGCTTGGCACGTGGGGGAGGGACCGGGGAGCTGTTTTTT. It yields the protein CASSLARGGGTGELFF.